The rows below give T cell receptor beta chains drawn from one sample of a study of shared clonotypes between healthy human individuals. The assay was immunoSEQ multiplex PCR, and TCRdb's table has in-frame clones only and misses some. This table has about 2.4 million clones, approximately 92% appearing once. Sequencing was performed on naive CD4+ T cells sorted from blood. These receptors were taken from a man aged 18 to 29 in good health. CDR3s include the opening cysteine and the closing phenylalanine or tryptophan. The order of the fields is CDR3 DNA, CDR3 protein, clone size, J gene, V gene, D gene. D genes are given only for firm matches. Part of the rows lack a size; the others show once, few, many or a class for expanded clones.

CDR3 DNA: TGTGCCAGCACTGACAGGGCGAGCAATCAGCCCCAGCATTTT
CDR3 protein: CASTDRASNQPQHF
clone size: NA
J gene: TRBJ1-5
V gene: TRBV7-8
D gene: TRBD1

CDR3 DNA: TGTGCCAGCAGCTTAGACCTGTTCTTTGGCAGGGCGAACACTGAAGCTTTCTTT
CDR3 protein: CASSLDLFFGRANTEAFF
clone size: NA
J gene: TRBJ1-1
V gene: TRBV7-2
D gene: NA

CDR3 DNA: TGTGCCAGCAGCCAGACAGGGTTGAACACTGAAGCTTTCTTT
CDR3 protein: CASSQTGLNTEAFF
clone size: NA
J gene: TRBJ1-1
V gene: TRBV11-2
D gene: TRBD1

CDR3 DNA: TGTGCCAGCAGAGCTTTAGGGGGGCCGCAAGAGACCCAGTACTTC
CDR3 protein: CASRALGGPQETQYF
clone size: NA
J gene: TRBJ2-5
V gene: TRBV5-4
D gene: NA

CDR3 DNA: TGTGCTAGCAGCTTTTTCTGTGACTCCCCCAATGAGCAGTTCTTC
CDR3 protein: CASSFFCDSPNEQFF
clone size: NA
J gene: TRBJ2-1
V gene: TRBV7-7
D gene: NA

CDR3 DNA: TGTGCCAGCAGGACAGCGAGCTCTGGAAACACCATATATTTT
CDR3 protein: CASRTASSGNTIYF
clone size: NA
J gene: TRBJ1-3
V gene: TRBV6-6
D gene: NA

CDR3 DNA: TGTGCCATCAGTGAGTCGTATACAGTACAGCAGCCCCAGCATTTT
CDR3 protein: CAISESYTVQQPQHF
clone size: NA
J gene: TRBJ1-5
V gene: TRBV10-3
D gene: NA

CDR3 DNA: TGTGCCACAAAGCGTAACTCCAGACAACCACAAGAGACCCAGTACTTC
CDR3 protein: CATKRNSRQPQETQYF
clone size: NA
J gene: TRBJ2-5
V gene: TRBV27
D gene: NA

CDR3 DNA: TGTGCCAGCAGCGTAGAGGTTCAAGAGACCCAGTACTTC
CDR3 protein: CASSVEVQETQYF
clone size: NA
J gene: TRBJ2-5
V gene: TRBV9
D gene: NA

CDR3 DNA: TGTGCCAGCAGCCCGGGAGCCTACGAGCAGTACTTC
CDR3 protein: CASSPGAYEQYF
clone size: NA
J gene: TRBJ2-7
V gene: TRBV6-1
D gene: NA

CDR3 DNA: TGTGCCAGCAGCTTAGGCCTGGAGAACACTGAAGCTTTCTTT
CDR3 protein: CASSLGLENTEAFF
clone size: NA
J gene: TRBJ1-1
V gene: TRBV7-9
D gene: NA

CDR3 DNA: TGTGCCAGCTCACGGCCTGGACTAGCGGGAGGGGTCGAGCAGTACTTC
CDR3 protein: CASSRPGLAGGVEQYF
clone size: NA
J gene: TRBJ2-7
V gene: TRBV18
D gene: TRBD2

CDR3 DNA: TGTGCCAGTAGTATCGTCGCCGTGCGGAAAAACAATGAGCAGTTCTTC
CDR3 protein: CASSIVAVRKNNEQFF
clone size: NA
J gene: TRBJ2-1
V gene: TRBV19
D gene: NA

CDR3 DNA: TGTGCCATCAAAGGTCTGGCTCAGAACACTGAAGCTTTCTTT
CDR3 protein: CAIKGLAQNTEAFF
clone size: NA
J gene: TRBJ1-1
V gene: TRBV10-3
D gene: NA

CDR3 DNA: TGTGCCAGCAGTTACTCCCCTTACAGGGGAGAGACCCAGTACTTC
CDR3 protein: CASSYSPYRGETQYF
clone size: NA
J gene: TRBJ2-5
V gene: TRBV6-5
D gene: TRBD1

CDR3 DNA: TGTGCCAGCAGCTTGGGGGCTTACGAGCAGTACTTC
CDR3 protein: CASSLGAYEQYF
clone size: NA
J gene: TRBJ2-7
V gene: TRBV5-4
D gene: NA

CDR3 DNA: TGTGCCTGGAGTGTACAGGGGATAACTGGCTACACCTTC
CDR3 protein: CAWSVQGITGYTF
clone size: NA
J gene: TRBJ1-2
V gene: TRBV30
D gene: TRBD1

CDR3 DNA: TGTGCCAGCAGTCCCGAGCTTGGGGAAAAACTGTTTTTT
CDR3 protein: CASSPELGEKLFF
clone size: NA
J gene: TRBJ1-4
V gene: TRBV6-4
D gene: NA

CDR3 DNA: TGCGCCAGCAGCCAAGAGGGAAAGGCCAGGGGGGCAGATACGCAGTATTTT
CDR3 protein: CASSQEGKARGADTQYF
clone size: once
J gene: TRBJ2-3
V gene: TRBV4-1
D gene: NA

CDR3 DNA: TGTGCCAGCTCACCACCTTCAGGCCCGGCCGGGGAGCTGTTTTTT
CDR3 protein: CASSPPSGPAGELFF
clone size: few
J gene: TRBJ2-2
V gene: TRBV18
D gene: NA

CDR3 DNA: TGTGCCAGTAGTACGAGACTAGCGGGGGAAGTAGATACGCAGTATTTT
CDR3 protein: CASSTRLAGEVDTQYF
clone size: NA
J gene: TRBJ2-3
V gene: TRBV19
D gene: TRBD2

CDR3 DNA: TGTGCCAGCAGAGCCGGGACGGAGAACACCGGGGAGCTGTTTTTT
CDR3 protein: CASRAGTENTGELFF
clone size: NA
J gene: TRBJ2-2
V gene: TRBV25-1
D gene: NA

CDR3 DNA: TGTGCCAGCAGCTTCGGGGTCTCTGGAAACACCATATATTTT
CDR3 protein: CASSFGVSGNTIYF
clone size: once
J gene: TRBJ1-3
V gene: TRBV7-9
D gene: NA

CDR3 DNA: TGTGCCAGCAGTGAGACAGGGATTGCGACTATTGGCTACACCTTC
CDR3 protein: CASSETGIATIGYTF
clone size: NA
J gene: TRBJ1-2
V gene: TRBV6-1
D gene: TRBD1

CDR3 DNA: TGCGCCAGCAGCCCAACGGGATTCAGGTCCCACGAGCAGTACTTC
CDR3 protein: CASSPTGFRSHEQYF
clone size: NA
J gene: TRBJ2-7
V gene: TRBV5-1
D gene: NA

CDR3 DNA: TGTGCCAGCAGTGAGCGGACAGGCAATTCACCCCTCCACTTT
CDR3 protein: CASSERTGNSPLHF
clone size: once
J gene: TRBJ1-6
V gene: TRBV2
D gene: TRBD1

CDR3 DNA: TGCGCCAGCAGCTCCCTAGACAGGGCGGGCACTGAAGCTTTCTTT
CDR3 protein: CASSSLDRAGTEAFF
clone size: NA
J gene: TRBJ1-1
V gene: TRBV5-1
D gene: TRBD1

CDR3 DNA: TGTGCCAGCAGTTTAGATATCCCACCCCTCCACTTT
CDR3 protein: CASSLDIPPLHF
clone size: NA
J gene: TRBJ1-6
V gene: TRBV6-5
D gene: NA

CDR3 DNA: TGCGCCAGCAGCTTGGGGGGGAACTCCTACGAGCAGTACTTC
CDR3 protein: CASSLGGNSYEQYF
clone size: few
J gene: TRBJ2-7
V gene: TRBV5-1
D gene: NA

CDR3 DNA: TGTGCCAGCAGCTTCCTAGTAGTCAATGAGCAGTTCTTC
CDR3 protein: CASSFLVVNEQFF
clone size: NA
J gene: TRBJ2-1
V gene: TRBV7-2
D gene: NA

CDR3 DNA: TGTGCCAGCAGGGACCCGGGACAAGCAACCGGGGAGCTGTTTTTT
CDR3 protein: CASRDPGQATGELFF
clone size: NA
J gene: TRBJ2-2
V gene: TRBV5-8
D gene: NA

CDR3 DNA: TGTGCCAGCAGTGACTGGTCCCAGGGGGCGACTGGAAACACCATATATTTT
CDR3 protein: CASSDWSQGATGNTIYF
clone size: NA
J gene: TRBJ1-3
V gene: TRBV6-4
D gene: TRBD1

CDR3 DNA: TGTGCCATCAGTGATGGGAGAGGACGAGCTAATGAAAAACTGTTTTTT
CDR3 protein: CAISDGRGRANEKLFF
clone size: NA
J gene: TRBJ1-4
V gene: TRBV10-3
D gene: NA

CDR3 DNA: TGTGCCAGCAGTGCCGACAGGACAGTTTACAATGAGCAGTTCTTC
CDR3 protein: CASSADRTVYNEQFF
clone size: NA
J gene: TRBJ2-1
V gene: TRBV6-5
D gene: NA

CDR3 DNA: TGTGCCAGCAGCACTAGACATTCTAGCACAGATACGCAGTATTTT
CDR3 protein: CASSTRHSSTDTQYF
clone size: NA
J gene: TRBJ2-3
V gene: TRBV21-1
D gene: NA

CDR3 DNA: TGTGCCAGCAACACAGGTTTGGTCAGGCCACCCCTCCACTTT
CDR3 protein: CASNTGLVRPPLHF
clone size: NA
J gene: TRBJ1-6
V gene: TRBV28
D gene: NA

CDR3 DNA: TGTGCCAGCAGCTTCGACAGGGGAACAGATACGCAGTATTTT
CDR3 protein: CASSFDRGTDTQYF
clone size: NA
J gene: TRBJ2-3
V gene: TRBV5-4
D gene: TRBD1

CDR3 DNA: TGTGCCAGCAGCTTGGGGGACGTGGACTCTGGAAACACCATATATTTT
CDR3 protein: CASSLGDVDSGNTIYF
clone size: once
J gene: TRBJ1-3
V gene: TRBV5-6
D gene: NA

CDR3 DNA: TGTGCCAGCAGGATAAAGGACAGGAGGAATCAGCCCCAGCATTTT
CDR3 protein: CASRIKDRRNQPQHF
clone size: NA
J gene: TRBJ1-5
V gene: TRBV28
D gene: TRBD1

CDR3 DNA: TGTGCCAGCAGTTACTCTAACCGGGGCGAAGCTTTCTTT
CDR3 protein: CASSYSNRGEAFF
clone size: NA
J gene: TRBJ1-1
V gene: TRBV6-6
D gene: NA

CDR3 DNA: TGTGCCAGCAGTGACCCAACCAAGCGGGAGGCGACCCAGTACTTC
CDR3 protein: CASSDPTKREATQYF
clone size: few
J gene: TRBJ2-5
V gene: TRBV25-1
D gene: TRBD2

CDR3 DNA: TGTGCCTGGAGCAAAGGACTAGCGGGGGGGCGCCATGAGCAGTTCTTC
CDR3 protein: CAWSKGLAGGRHEQFF
clone size: NA
J gene: TRBJ2-1
V gene: TRBV30
D gene: TRBD2

CDR3 DNA: TGTGCCAGCAGCTACGGCGGACACTCCTACGAGCAGTACTTC
CDR3 protein: CASSYGGHSYEQYF
clone size: once
J gene: TRBJ2-7
V gene: TRBV7-2
D gene: NA

CDR3 DNA: TGCAGCGTTGAAGATCTCTTCAACCCCTACGAGCAGTACTTC
CDR3 protein: CSVEDLFNPYEQYF
clone size: NA
J gene: TRBJ2-7
V gene: TRBV29-1
D gene: NA

CDR3 DNA: TGTGCCAGCAGCTTAGTCTCAGGCTACACTGAAGCTTTCTTT
CDR3 protein: CASSLVSGYTEAFF
clone size: NA
J gene: TRBJ1-1
V gene: TRBV7-9
D gene: NA

CDR3 DNA: TGTGCCAGCAGCCCCAGAGGTACCGGGGAGCTGTTTTTT
CDR3 protein: CASSPRGTGELFF
clone size: NA
J gene: TRBJ2-2
V gene: TRBV9
D gene: NA

CDR3 DNA: TGTGCCAGCAGCTTATCAGTGGGGGGAGATTCACCCCTCCACTTT
CDR3 protein: CASSLSVGGDSPLHF
clone size: NA
J gene: TRBJ1-6
V gene: TRBV7-6
D gene: NA

CDR3 DNA: TGTGCCAGCAGGAAACTTAGCGGGAACCAAGAGACCCAGTACTTC
CDR3 protein: CASRKLSGNQETQYF
clone size: NA
J gene: TRBJ2-5
V gene: TRBV2
D gene: TRBD2

CDR3 DNA: TGTGCCAGCAGTGATCAGGCCCGACCAGGCTACACCTTC
CDR3 protein: CASSDQARPGYTF
clone size: few
J gene: TRBJ1-2
V gene: TRBV25-1
D gene: NA

CDR3 DNA: TGCGCCAGCAGCATTGGAGCCTGGGATACGCAGTATTTT
CDR3 protein: CASSIGAWDTQYF
clone size: NA
J gene: TRBJ2-3
V gene: TRBV5-1
D gene: NA

CDR3 DNA: TGTGCCAGCAGCGTAGATGGCGCGGGAGGGTGGACCGGGGAGCTGTTTTTT
CDR3 protein: CASSVDGAGGWTGELFF
clone size: NA
J gene: TRBJ2-2
V gene: TRBV9
D gene: TRBD2

CDR3 DNA: TGTGCCAGTAGTGAAAACAGGGGTTCTCCACCCCTCCACTTT
CDR3 protein: CASSENRGSPPLHF
clone size: few
J gene: TRBJ1-6
V gene: TRBV19
D gene: TRBD1

CDR3 DNA: TGTGCCAGCAGCTACTCCGGGACAGTTAATGAAAAACTGTTTTTT
CDR3 protein: CASSYSGTVNEKLFF
clone size: NA
J gene: TRBJ1-4
V gene: TRBV7-9
D gene: TRBD1

CDR3 DNA: TGTGCCTGGAGTGCCCCCGCCGGGAAAACGAATCAGCCCCAGCATTTT
CDR3 protein: CAWSAPAGKTNQPQHF
clone size: NA
J gene: TRBJ1-5
V gene: TRBV30
D gene: NA

CDR3 DNA: TGTGCCAGCAGTCCGCGAAGCTCCTATAATTCACCCCTCCACTTT
CDR3 protein: CASSPRSSYNSPLHF
clone size: NA
J gene: TRBJ1-6
V gene: TRBV6-6
D gene: NA

CDR3 DNA: TGTGCCAGCAGCTTAGGCCGAGCGGGAGGGTACAATGAGCAGTTCTTC
CDR3 protein: CASSLGRAGGYNEQFF
clone size: NA
J gene: TRBJ2-1
V gene: TRBV11-3
D gene: TRBD2

CDR3 DNA: TGTGCCAGCAGTAGGGACAGGGGGACTGAAGCTTTCTTT
CDR3 protein: CASSRDRGTEAFF
clone size: NA
J gene: TRBJ1-1
V gene: TRBV19
D gene: TRBD1